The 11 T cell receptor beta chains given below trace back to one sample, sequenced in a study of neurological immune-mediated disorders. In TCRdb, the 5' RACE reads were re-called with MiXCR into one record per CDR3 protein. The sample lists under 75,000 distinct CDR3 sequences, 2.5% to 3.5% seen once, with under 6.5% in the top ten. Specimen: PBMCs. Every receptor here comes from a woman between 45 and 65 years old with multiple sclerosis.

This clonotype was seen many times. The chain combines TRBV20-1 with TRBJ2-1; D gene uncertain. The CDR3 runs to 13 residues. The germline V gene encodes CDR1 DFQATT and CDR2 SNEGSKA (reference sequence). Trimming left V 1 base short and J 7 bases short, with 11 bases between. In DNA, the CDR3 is TGCAGTGCTAGAGTCGGCTCTAGGAATGAGCAGTTCTTC. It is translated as CSARVGSRNEQFF.

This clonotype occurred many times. CDR3 sequence (DNA): TGCAGTGTCGGGCAGGCTGGACAGCCCCAGCATTTT. Translating it yields CSVGQAGQPQHF. This chain links TRBV20-1 with TRBJ1-5; D unresolved. From germline, CDR1 is DFQATT and CDR2 SNEGSKA (reference sequence). Trimming shortened V by 7 bases and J by 7 bases, and 14 bases separated the two germline ends. This CDR3 comprises 12 residues.

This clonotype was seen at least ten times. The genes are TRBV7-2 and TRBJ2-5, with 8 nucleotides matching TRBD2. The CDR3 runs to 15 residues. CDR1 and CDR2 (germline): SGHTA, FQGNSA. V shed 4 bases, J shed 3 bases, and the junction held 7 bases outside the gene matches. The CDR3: CASSSAGTSEETQYF. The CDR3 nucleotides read TGTGCCAGCAGCTCAGCCGGGACTAGTGAAGAGACCCAGTACTTC.

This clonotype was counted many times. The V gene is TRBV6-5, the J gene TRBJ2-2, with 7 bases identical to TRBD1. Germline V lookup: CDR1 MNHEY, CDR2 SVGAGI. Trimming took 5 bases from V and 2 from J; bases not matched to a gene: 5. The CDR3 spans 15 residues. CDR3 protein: CASSRTGGNTGELFF. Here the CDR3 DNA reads TGTGCCAGCAGTAGGACAGGTGGAAACACCGGGGAGCTGTTTTTT.

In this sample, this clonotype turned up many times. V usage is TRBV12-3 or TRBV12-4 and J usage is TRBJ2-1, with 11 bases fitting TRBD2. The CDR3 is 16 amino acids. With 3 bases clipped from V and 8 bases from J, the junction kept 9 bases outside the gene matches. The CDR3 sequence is CASSFNSGRARDEQFF. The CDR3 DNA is TGTGCCAGCAGTTTCAATAGCGGGAGGGCCCGGGATGAGCAGTTCTTC.

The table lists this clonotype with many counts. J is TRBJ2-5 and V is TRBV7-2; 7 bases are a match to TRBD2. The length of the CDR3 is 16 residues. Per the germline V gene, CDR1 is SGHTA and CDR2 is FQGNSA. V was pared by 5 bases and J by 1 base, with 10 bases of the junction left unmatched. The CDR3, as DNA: TGTGCCAGCAGCCCCTCGGGGCGGGAGCTCCAAGAGACCCAGTACTTC. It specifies CASSPSGRELQETQYF.

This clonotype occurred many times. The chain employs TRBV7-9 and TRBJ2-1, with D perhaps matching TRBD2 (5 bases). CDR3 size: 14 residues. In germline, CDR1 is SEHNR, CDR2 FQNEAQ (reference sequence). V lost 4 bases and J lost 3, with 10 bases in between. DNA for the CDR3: TGTGCCAGCAGCTCTTCCCGGGACTACAATGAGCAGTTCTTC. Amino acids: CASSSSRDYNEQFF.

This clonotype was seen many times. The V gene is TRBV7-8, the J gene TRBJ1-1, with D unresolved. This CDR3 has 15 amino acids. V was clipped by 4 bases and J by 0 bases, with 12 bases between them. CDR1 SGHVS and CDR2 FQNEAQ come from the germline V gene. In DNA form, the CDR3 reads TGTGCCAGCAGCTGGGCCAGCGCTCTGAACACTGAAGCTTTCTTT. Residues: CASSWASALNTEAFF.

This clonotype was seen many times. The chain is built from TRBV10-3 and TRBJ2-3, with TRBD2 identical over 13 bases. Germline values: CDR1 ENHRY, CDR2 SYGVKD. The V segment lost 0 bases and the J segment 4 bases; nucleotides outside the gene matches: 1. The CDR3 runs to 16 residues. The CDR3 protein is CAISESGLAGSDTQYF. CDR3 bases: TGTGCCATCAGTGAGTCGGGACTAGCGGGGTCAGATACGCAGTATTTT.

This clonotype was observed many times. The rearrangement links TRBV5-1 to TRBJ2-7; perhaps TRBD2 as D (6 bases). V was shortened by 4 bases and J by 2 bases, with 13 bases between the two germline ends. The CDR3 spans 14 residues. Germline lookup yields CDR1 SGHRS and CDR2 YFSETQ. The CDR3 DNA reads TGCGCCAGCAGCAGGGACTTCCAACCCTACGAGCAGTACGTC. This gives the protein CASSRDFQPYEQYV.

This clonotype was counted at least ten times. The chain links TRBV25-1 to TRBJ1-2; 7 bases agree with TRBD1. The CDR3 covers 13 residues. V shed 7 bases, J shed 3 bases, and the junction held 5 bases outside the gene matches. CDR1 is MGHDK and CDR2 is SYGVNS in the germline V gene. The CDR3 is CASTKGGYYGYTF. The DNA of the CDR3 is TGTGCCAGCACTAAAGGGGGCTACTATGGCTACACCTTC.